This is a list of T cell receptor beta chains from one sample in a study of blood T cell repertoires in COVID-19. The table came from immunoSEQ multiplex PCR; TCRdb's copy has only in-frame clones and leaves some out. This table holds tens of thousands of clones, about nine tenths found once. The sequenced sample consisted of peripheral blood. The receptors originated from a male donor with acute or convalescent COVID-19. Both conserved end residues are part of each CDR3. A D gene is named only where the DNA matches it firmly. Rows may omit the clone size; those that give it use once, few, many or a size class.

clone_size: once; cdr3_length: 11; j_call: TRBJ1-2; d_call: .; v_call: TRBV30; cdr3_aa: CAWTGVVGYTF; cdr3_nt: TGTGCCTGGACGGGAGTCGTGGGCTACACCTTC
clone_size: .; cdr3_length: 14; j_call: TRBJ1-2; d_call: TRBD1; v_call: TRBV6-5; cdr3_aa: CASSDRGGNYGYTF; cdr3_nt: TGTGCCAGCAGCGACAGGGGGGGAAACTATGGCTACACCTTC
clone_size: .; cdr3_length: 14; j_call: TRBJ1-4; d_call: .; v_call: TRBV30; cdr3_aa: CAWRQGTTNEKLFF; cdr3_nt: TGTGCCTGGAGGCAGGGGACAACTAATGAAAAACTGTTTTTT
clone_size: .; cdr3_length: 14; j_call: TRBJ1-6; d_call: .; v_call: TRBV24-1; cdr3_aa: CATSDGGYNSPLHF; cdr3_nt: TGTGCCACCAGTGATGGCGGTTATAATTCACCCCTCCACTTT
clone_size: .; cdr3_length: 14; j_call: TRBJ1-2; d_call: TRBD1; v_call: TRBV7-9; cdr3_aa: CASSIGQGIYGYTF; cdr3_nt: TGTGCCAGCAGCATCGGACAGGGTATCTATGGCTACACCTTC
clone_size: .; cdr3_length: 14; j_call: TRBJ1-4; d_call: TRBD1; v_call: TRBV6-5; cdr3_aa: CASILTGGNEKLFF; cdr3_nt: TGTGCCAGCATCCTGACAGGGGGGAATGAAAAACTGTTTTTT
clone_size: .; cdr3_length: 16; j_call: TRBJ2-3; d_call: .; v_call: TRBV6-6; cdr3_aa: CASSYSSGGHTDTQYF; cdr3_nt: TGTGCCAGCAGTTATTCCTCCGGGGGGCACACAGATACGCAGTATTTT
clone_size: .; cdr3_length: 16; j_call: TRBJ2-7; d_call: .; v_call: TRBV7-8; cdr3_aa: CASSAGGGDHTYEQYF; cdr3_nt: TGTGCCAGCAGCGCAGGAGGAGGGGACCATACCTACGAGCAGTACTTC
clone_size: .; cdr3_length: 14; j_call: TRBJ1-1; d_call: TRBD1; v_call: TRBV14; cdr3_aa: CASSQGQGEVEAFF; cdr3_nt: TGTGCCAGCAGCCAAGGCCAGGGGGAGGTTGAAGCTTTCTTT
clone_size: few; cdr3_length: 14; j_call: TRBJ1-1; d_call: .; v_call: TRBV7-2; cdr3_aa: CASSTTQGVTEAFF; cdr3_nt: TGTGCCAGCAGCACAACACAAGGAGTAACTGAAGCTTTCTTT
clone_size: .; cdr3_length: 14; j_call: TRBJ1-1; d_call: TRBD1; v_call: TRBV6-1; cdr3_aa: CASSEIQGRTEAFF; cdr3_nt: TGTGCCAGCAGTGAAATACAGGGGAGGACTGAAGCTTTCTTT
clone_size: once; cdr3_length: 15; j_call: TRBJ1-5; d_call: .; v_call: TRBV6-1; cdr3_aa: CASSEGQNSNQPQHF; cdr3_nt: TGTGCCAGCAGTGAAGGACAGAATAGCAATCAGCCCCAGCATTTT
clone_size: .; cdr3_length: 12; j_call: TRBJ1-5; d_call: .; v_call: TRBV27; cdr3_aa: CATIARRQPQHF; cdr3_nt: TGTGCCACCATCGCCCGGAGGCAGCCCCAGCATTTT
clone_size: once; cdr3_length: 14; j_call: TRBJ1-4; d_call: .; v_call: TRBV28; cdr3_aa: CASSFRGARKKLFF; cdr3_nt: TGTGCCAGCAGTTTTCGGGGGGCGAGGAAAAAACTGTTTTTT
clone_size: few; cdr3_length: 14; j_call: TRBJ1-1; d_call: .; v_call: TRBV9; cdr3_aa: CASSVASRNTEAFF; cdr3_nt: TGTGCCAGCAGCGTAGCTTCCAGGAACACTGAAGCTTTCTTT
clone_size: .; cdr3_length: 15; j_call: TRBJ1-6; d_call: TRBD1; v_call: TRBV11-2; cdr3_aa: CASSSQGAGDSPLHF; cdr3_nt: TGTGCCAGCAGCTCCCAGGGGGCGGGGGATTCACCCCTCCACTTT
clone_size: .; cdr3_length: 17; j_call: TRBJ1-1; d_call: TRBD1; v_call: TRBV18; cdr3_aa: CASSPADRGGMNTEAFF; cdr3_nt: TGTGCCAGCTCACCAGCCGACAGGGGAGGAATGAACACTGAAGCTTTCTTT
clone_size: .; cdr3_length: 15; j_call: TRBJ2-7; d_call: .; v_call: TRBV6-6; cdr3_aa: CASSSFPSDSYEQYF; cdr3_nt: TGTGCCAGCAGTTCCTTTCCGAGCGATTCCTACGAGCAGTACTTC
clone_size: once; cdr3_length: 18; j_call: TRBJ1-5; d_call: TRBD1; v_call: TRBV6-1; cdr3_aa: CASSVGLEQGAAAQPQHF; cdr3_nt: TGTGCCAGCAGTGTGGGGCTAGAACAGGGGGCTGCCGCTCAGCCCCAGCATTTT
clone_size: .; cdr3_length: 13; j_call: TRBJ1-5; d_call: TRBD1; v_call: TRBV6-5; cdr3_aa: CASRPTGQQPQHF; cdr3_nt: TGTGCCAGCAGACCGACAGGGCAGCAGCCCCAGCATTTT
clone_size: .; cdr3_length: 14; j_call: TRBJ1-6; d_call: .; v_call: TRBV6-5; cdr3_aa: CASRGGDYNSPLHF; cdr3_nt: TGTGCCAGCAGGGGGGGGGACTATAATTCACCCCTCCACTTT
clone_size: few; cdr3_length: 15; j_call: TRBJ1-3; d_call: .; v_call: TRBV4-2; cdr3_aa: CASRSSGYTGNTIYF; cdr3_nt: TGTGCCAGCAGATCTTCGGGGTATACTGGAAACACCATATATTTT
clone_size: .; cdr3_length: 14; j_call: TRBJ1-4; d_call: .; v_call: TRBV19; cdr3_aa: CASGDFATNEKLFF; cdr3_nt: TGTGCCAGTGGAGACTTTGCAACTAATGAAAAACTGTTTTTT
clone_size: .; cdr3_length: 17; j_call: TRBJ2-2; d_call: .; v_call: TRBV2; cdr3_aa: CASSEALPVRDTGELFF; cdr3_nt: TGTGCCAGCAGTGAAGCGCTACCCGTAAGAGACACCGGGGAGCTGTTTTTT
clone_size: .; cdr3_length: 13; j_call: TRBJ2-3; d_call: .; v_call: TRBV18; cdr3_aa: CASSGLSTDTQYF; cdr3_nt: TGTGCCAGCTCAGGGCTAAGCACAGATACGCAGTATTTT
clone_size: once; cdr3_length: 16; j_call: TRBJ1-2; d_call: TRBD1; v_call: TRBV10-3; cdr3_aa: CAISGNPTGANYGYTF; cdr3_nt: TGTGCCATCAGTGGAAACCCGACAGGGGCTAACTATGGCTACACCTTC
clone_size: few; cdr3_length: 14; j_call: TRBJ1-1; d_call: TRBD1; v_call: TRBV6-5; cdr3_aa: CASGRQGAGTEAFF; cdr3_nt: TGTGCCAGCGGAAGACAGGGCGCCGGCACTGAAGCTTTCTTT
clone_size: .; cdr3_length: 14; j_call: TRBJ1-6; d_call: .; v_call: TRBV2; cdr3_aa: CASSARGMDSPLHF; cdr3_nt: TGTGCCAGCAGCGCACGGGGGATGGATTCACCCCTCCACTTT
clone_size: .; cdr3_length: 14; j_call: TRBJ2-3; d_call: TRBD1; v_call: TRBV5-6; cdr3_aa: CASSPDRGADTQYF; cdr3_nt: TGTGCCAGCAGCCCGGACAGGGGGGCAGATACGCAGTATTTT
clone_size: .; cdr3_length: 15; j_call: TRBJ1-1; d_call: .; v_call: TRBV19; cdr3_aa: CASRIGTHPNTEAFF; cdr3_nt: TGTGCCAGTAGAATCGGGACTCATCCGAACACTGAAGCTTTCTTT
clone_size: .; cdr3_length: 13; j_call: TRBJ1-4; d_call: .; v_call: TRBV21-1; cdr3_aa: CAQNRQGNEKLFF; cdr3_nt: TGTGCCCAGAATAGACAGGGGAATGAAAAACTGTTTTTT
clone_size: .; cdr3_length: 15; j_call: TRBJ1-4; d_call: TRBD1; v_call: TRBV27; cdr3_aa: CASRTGNLPNEKLFF; cdr3_nt: TGTGCCAGCCGGACAGGAAACCTACCTAATGAAAAACTGTTTTTT
clone_size: few; cdr3_length: 15; j_call: TRBJ2-3; d_call: .; v_call: TRBV7-9; cdr3_aa: CASSHSGGQGDTQYF; cdr3_nt: TGTGCCAGCAGCCACTCCGGGGGGCAGGGAGATACGCAGTATTTT
clone_size: .; cdr3_length: 16; j_call: TRBJ2-3; d_call: .; v_call: TRBV7-2; cdr3_aa: CASSLEGRVGADTQYF; cdr3_nt: TGTGCCAGCAGCTTGGAGGGCAGGGTAGGTGCAGATACGCAGTATTTT
clone_size: .; cdr3_length: 15; j_call: TRBJ2-2; d_call: .; v_call: TRBV19; cdr3_aa: CASRQTRTNTGELFF; cdr3_nt: TGTGCCAGTAGGCAGACTAGGACGAACACCGGGGAGCTGTTTTTT
clone_size: .; cdr3_length: 14; j_call: TRBJ1-6; d_call: TRBD1; v_call: TRBV9; cdr3_aa: CASSATGGATPLHF; cdr3_nt: TGTGCCAGCAGCGCGACAGGGGGCGCAACACCCCTCCACTTT
clone_size: .; cdr3_length: 14; j_call: TRBJ1-5; d_call: .; v_call: TRBV19; cdr3_aa: CASSIAGSNQPQHF; cdr3_nt: TGTGCCAGTAGTATAGCGGGGAGCAATCAGCCCCAGCATTTT
clone_size: .; cdr3_length: 13; j_call: TRBJ2-5; d_call: TRBD1; v_call: TRBV7-9; cdr3_aa: CASSTDRGETQYF; cdr3_nt: TGTGCCAGCAGCACGGACAGGGGAGAGACCCAGTACTTC
clone_size: .; cdr3_length: 16; j_call: TRBJ2-7; d_call: .; v_call: TRBV5-6; cdr3_aa: CASSAIGTPSSYEQYF; cdr3_nt: TGTGCCAGCAGCGCAATCGGGACACCTAGCTCCTACGAGCAGTACTTC
clone_size: .; cdr3_length: 14; j_call: TRBJ1-1; d_call: .; v_call: TRBV27; cdr3_aa: CASSLEGRGTEAFF; cdr3_nt: TGTGCCAGCAGTTTAGAGGGCAGGGGCACTGAAGCTTTCTTT
clone_size: .; cdr3_length: 16; j_call: TRBJ1-4; d_call: .; v_call: TRBV18; cdr3_aa: CASSPTKGRLIEKLFF; cdr3_nt: TGTGCCAGCTCACCAACAAAGGGGCGCCTAATTGAAAAACTGTTTTTT
clone_size: .; cdr3_length: 15; j_call: TRBJ1-2; d_call: TRBD1; v_call: TRBV6-5; cdr3_aa: CATSGGQGYNYGYTF; cdr3_nt: TGTGCGACAAGCGGCGGACAGGGGTACAACTATGGCTACACCTTC
clone_size: .; cdr3_length: 15; j_call: TRBJ1-4; d_call: TRBD1; v_call: TRBV18; cdr3_aa: CASSPGQGVMEKLFF; cdr3_nt: TGTGCCAGCTCACCTGGACAGGGGGTGATGGAAAAACTGTTTTTT